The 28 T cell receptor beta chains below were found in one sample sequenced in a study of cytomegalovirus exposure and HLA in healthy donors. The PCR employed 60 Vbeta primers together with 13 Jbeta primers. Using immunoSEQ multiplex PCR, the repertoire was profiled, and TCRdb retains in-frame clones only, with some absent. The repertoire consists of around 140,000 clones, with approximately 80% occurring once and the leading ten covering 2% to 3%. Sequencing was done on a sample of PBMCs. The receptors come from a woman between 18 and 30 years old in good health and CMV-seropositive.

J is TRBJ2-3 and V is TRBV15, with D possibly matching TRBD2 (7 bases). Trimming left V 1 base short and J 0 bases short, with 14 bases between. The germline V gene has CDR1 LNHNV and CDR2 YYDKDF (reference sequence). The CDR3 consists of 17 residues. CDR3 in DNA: TGTGCCACCAGCAGAGGATACGGGGGGCGAAGCACAGATACGCAGTATTTT. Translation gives CATSRGYGGRSTDTQYF.

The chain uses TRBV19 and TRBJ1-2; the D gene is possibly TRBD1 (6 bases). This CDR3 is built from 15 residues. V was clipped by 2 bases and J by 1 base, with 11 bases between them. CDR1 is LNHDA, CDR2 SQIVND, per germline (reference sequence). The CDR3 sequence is CASSITPQGNYGYTF. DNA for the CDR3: TGTGCCAGTAGTATAACCCCACAGGGTAACTATGGCTACACCTTC.

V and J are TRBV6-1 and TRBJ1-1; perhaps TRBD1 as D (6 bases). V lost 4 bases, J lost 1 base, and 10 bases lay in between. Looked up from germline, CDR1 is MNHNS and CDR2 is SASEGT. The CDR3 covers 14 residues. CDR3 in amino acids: CASSGQGQNTEAFF. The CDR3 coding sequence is TGTGCCAGCAGTGGCCAGGGGCAGAACACTGAAGCTTTCTTT.

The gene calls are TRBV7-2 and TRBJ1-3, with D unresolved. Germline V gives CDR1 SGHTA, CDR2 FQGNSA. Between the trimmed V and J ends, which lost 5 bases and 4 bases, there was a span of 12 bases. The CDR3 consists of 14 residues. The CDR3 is CASSQARGGNTIYF. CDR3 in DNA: TGTGCCAGCAGCCAAGCTCGGGGAGGAAACACCATATATTTT.

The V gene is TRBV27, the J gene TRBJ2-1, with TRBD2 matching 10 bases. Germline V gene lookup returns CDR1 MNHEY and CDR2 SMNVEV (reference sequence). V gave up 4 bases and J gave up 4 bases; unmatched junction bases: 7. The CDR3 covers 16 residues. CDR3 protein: CASSSTASGGYNEQFF. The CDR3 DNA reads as TGTGCCAGCAGTTCCACCGCTAGCGGGGGTTACAATGAGCAGTTCTTC.

The CDR3 DNA follows: TGTGCCAGCAGCGCAAGGACAGGAGGCACTTGGAACTATGGCTACACCTTC. Translating gives CASSARTGGTWNYGYTF. The chain combines TRBV9 with TRBJ1-2, with 7 bases identical to TRBD1. The J segment lost 2 bases and the V segment lost 3 bases, leaving 13 bases of the junction unmatched. From germline, CDR1 is SGDLS and CDR2 YYNGEE. This CDR3 is built from 17 residues.

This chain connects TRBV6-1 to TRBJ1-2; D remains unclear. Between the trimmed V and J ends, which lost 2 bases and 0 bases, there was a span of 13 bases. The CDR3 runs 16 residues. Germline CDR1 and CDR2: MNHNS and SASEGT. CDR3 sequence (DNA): TGTGCCAGCAGTGAATCTAGCGCCAATACTAACTATGGCTACACCTTC. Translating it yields CASSESSANTNYGYTF.

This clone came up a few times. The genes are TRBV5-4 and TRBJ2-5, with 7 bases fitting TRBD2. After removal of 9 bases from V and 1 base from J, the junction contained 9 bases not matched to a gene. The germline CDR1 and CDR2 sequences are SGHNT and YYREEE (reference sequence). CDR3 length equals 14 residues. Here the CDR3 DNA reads TGTGCCACTACGGGGGACTATAGCCAAGAGACCCAGTACTTC. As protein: CATTGDYSQETQYF.

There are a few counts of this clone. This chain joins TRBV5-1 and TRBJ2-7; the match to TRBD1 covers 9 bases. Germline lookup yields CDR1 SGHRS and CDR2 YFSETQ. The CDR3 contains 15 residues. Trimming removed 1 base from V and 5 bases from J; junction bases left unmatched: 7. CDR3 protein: CASSLSGTGPHEQYF. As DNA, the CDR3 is TGCGCCAGCAGCTTGTCGGGGACAGGGCCCCACGAGCAGTACTTC.

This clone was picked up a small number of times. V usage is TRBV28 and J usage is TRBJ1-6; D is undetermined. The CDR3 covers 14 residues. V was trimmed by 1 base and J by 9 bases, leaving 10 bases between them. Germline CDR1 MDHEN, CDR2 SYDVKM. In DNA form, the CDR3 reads TGTGCCAGCAGTTTATTGGCCAACCTTTCACCCCTCCACTTT. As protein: CASSLLANLSPLHF.

The CDR3: CASSEAVDRNTEAFF. CDR3 in DNA: TGTGCCAGCAGTGAGGCGGTCGATAGGAACACTGAAGCTTTCTTT. J is TRBJ1-1 and V is TRBV6-4; D unclear. Germline V gene sequence: CDR1 MRHNA, CDR2 SNTAGT. V lost 3 bases to trimming and J lost 1 base, with 12 bases between them. This CDR3 spans 15 amino acids.

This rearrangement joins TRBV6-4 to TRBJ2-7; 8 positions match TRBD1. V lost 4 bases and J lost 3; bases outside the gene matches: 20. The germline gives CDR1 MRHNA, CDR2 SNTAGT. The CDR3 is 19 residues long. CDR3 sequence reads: CASSVFRTGPTLLDYEQYF. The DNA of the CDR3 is TGTGCCAGCAGTGTCTTCCGGACAGGGCCTACTCTACTCGACTACGAGCAGTACTTC.

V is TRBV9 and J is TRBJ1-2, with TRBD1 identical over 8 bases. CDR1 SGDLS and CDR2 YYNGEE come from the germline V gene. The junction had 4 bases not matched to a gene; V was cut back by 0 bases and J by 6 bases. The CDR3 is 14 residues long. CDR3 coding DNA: TGTGCCAGCAGCGTAGGGGGACAGGTGGATGGCTACACCTTC. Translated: CASSVGGQVDGYTF.

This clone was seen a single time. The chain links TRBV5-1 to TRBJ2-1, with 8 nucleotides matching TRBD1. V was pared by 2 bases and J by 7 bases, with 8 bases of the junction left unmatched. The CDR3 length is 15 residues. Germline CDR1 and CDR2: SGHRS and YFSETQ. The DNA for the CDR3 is TGCGCCAGCAGCTTCAGACAGGGGCGTCTTAATGAGCAGTTCTTC. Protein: CASSFRQGRLNEQFF. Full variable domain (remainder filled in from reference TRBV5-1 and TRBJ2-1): KAGVTQTPRYLIKTRGQQVTLSCSPISGHRSVSWYQQTPGQGLQFLFEYFSETQRNKGNFPGRFSGRQFSNSRSEMNVSTLELGDSALYLCASSFRQGRLNEQFFGPGTRLTVL.

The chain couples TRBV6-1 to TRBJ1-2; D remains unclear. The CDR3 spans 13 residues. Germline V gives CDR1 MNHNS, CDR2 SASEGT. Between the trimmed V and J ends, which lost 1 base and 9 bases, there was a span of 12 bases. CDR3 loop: CASSEGEAPSYTF. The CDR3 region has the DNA TGTGCCAGCAGTGAAGGTGAGGCCCCGAGCTACACCTTC.

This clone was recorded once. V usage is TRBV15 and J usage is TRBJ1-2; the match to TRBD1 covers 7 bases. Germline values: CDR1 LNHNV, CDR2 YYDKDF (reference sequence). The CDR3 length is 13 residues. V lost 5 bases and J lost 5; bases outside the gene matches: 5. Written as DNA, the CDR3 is TGTGCCACCAGCGGGACACAGGGGTATGGCTACACCTTC. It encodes CATSGTQGYGYTF.

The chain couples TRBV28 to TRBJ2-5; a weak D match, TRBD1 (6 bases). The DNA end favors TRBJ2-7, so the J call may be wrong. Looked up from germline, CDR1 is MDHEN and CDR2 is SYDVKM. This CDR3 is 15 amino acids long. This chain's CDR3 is CASSFPKGQIYEQYF. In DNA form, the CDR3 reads TGTGCCAGCAGTTTCCCTAAAGGACAGATTTACGAGCAGTACTTC.

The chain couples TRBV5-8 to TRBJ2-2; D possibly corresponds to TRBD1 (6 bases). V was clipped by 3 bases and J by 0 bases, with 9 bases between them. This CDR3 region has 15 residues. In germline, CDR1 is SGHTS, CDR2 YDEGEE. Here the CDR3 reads CASSSGTSNTGELFF. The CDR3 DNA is TGTGCCAGCAGCTCCGGGACATCGAACACCGGGGAGCTGTTTTTT.

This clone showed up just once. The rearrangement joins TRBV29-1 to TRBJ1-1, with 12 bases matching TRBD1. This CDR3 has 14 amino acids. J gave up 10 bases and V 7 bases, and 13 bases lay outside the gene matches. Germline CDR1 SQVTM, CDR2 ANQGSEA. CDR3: CSALAGTGGSGAFF. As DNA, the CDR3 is TGCAGCGCACTCGCCGGGACAGGGGGCAGCGGAGCTTTCTTT.

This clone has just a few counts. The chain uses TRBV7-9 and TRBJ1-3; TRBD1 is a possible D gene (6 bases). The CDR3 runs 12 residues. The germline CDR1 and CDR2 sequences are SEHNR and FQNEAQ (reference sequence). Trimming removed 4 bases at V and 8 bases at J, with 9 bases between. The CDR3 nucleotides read TGTGCCAGCAGCTACTCAGGGGACACCATATATTTT. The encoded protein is CASSYSGDTIYF.

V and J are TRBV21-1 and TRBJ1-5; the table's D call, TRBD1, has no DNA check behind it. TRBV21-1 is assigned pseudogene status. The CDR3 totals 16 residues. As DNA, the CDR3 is TGTGCCAGCAGCAACCGGGACAACAATAGCAATCAGCCCCAGCATTTT. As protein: CASSNRDNNSNQPQHF.

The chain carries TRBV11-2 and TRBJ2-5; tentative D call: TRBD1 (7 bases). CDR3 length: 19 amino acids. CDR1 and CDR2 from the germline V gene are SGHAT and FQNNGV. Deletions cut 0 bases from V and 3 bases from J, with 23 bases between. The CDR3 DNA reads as TGTGCCAGCAGCTTAGATCGGACGTGGAGGGGGACAGACAAAGAGACCCAGTACTTC. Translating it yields CASSLDRTWRGTDKETQYF.

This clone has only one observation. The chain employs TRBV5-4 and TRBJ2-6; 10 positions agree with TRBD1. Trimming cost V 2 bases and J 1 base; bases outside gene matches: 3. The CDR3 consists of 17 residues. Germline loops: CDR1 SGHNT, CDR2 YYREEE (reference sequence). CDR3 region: CASSLWTGGSGANVLTF. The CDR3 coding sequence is TGTGCCAGCAGCTTATGGACAGGGGGATCTGGGGCCAACGTCCTGACTTTC.

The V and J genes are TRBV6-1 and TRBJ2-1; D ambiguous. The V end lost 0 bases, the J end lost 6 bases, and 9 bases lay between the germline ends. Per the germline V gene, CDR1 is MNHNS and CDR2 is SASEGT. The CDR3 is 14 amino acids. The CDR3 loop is CASSEARAFNEQFF. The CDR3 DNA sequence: TGTGCCAGCAGTGAAGCGCGCGCTTTCAATGAGCAGTTCTTC.

CDR3 nucleotide sequence: TGTGCCAGCTCACCACAAGTAGGGGGCGGGACTGAAGCTTTCTTT. Protein sequence: CASSPQVGGGTEAFF. V gene TRBV18 combines with J gene TRBJ1-1; 7 bases agree with TRBD1. The germline V gene has CDR1 KGHSH and CDR2 LQKENI. CDR3 size: 15 residues. Trimming took 1 base from V and 5 from J; bases not matched to a gene: 7.

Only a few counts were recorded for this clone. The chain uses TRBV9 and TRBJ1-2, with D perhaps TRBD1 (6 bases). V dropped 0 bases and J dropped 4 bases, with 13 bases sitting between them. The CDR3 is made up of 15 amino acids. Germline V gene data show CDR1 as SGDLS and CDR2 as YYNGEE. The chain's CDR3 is CASSVEWAGVYGYTF. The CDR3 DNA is TGTGCCAGCAGCGTAGAATGGGCAGGGGTCTATGGCTACACCTTC.

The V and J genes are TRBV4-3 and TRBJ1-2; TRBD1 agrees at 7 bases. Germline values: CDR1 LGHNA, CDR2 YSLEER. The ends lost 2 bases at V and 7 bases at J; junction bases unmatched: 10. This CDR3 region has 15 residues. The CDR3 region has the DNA TGCGCCAGCAGCCAATCCGGGACAGCCGGCACTGGCTACACCTTC. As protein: CASSQSGTAGTGYTF.

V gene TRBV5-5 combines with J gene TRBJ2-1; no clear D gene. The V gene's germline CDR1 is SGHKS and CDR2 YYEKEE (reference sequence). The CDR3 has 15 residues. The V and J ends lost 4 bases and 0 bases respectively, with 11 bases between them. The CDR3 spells CASSRIESSYNEQFF. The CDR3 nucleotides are TGTGCCAGCAGCCGCATAGAGAGCTCCTACAATGAGCAGTTCTTC. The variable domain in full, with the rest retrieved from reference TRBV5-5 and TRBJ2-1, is DAGVTQSPTHLIKTRGQQVTLRCSPISGHKSVSWYQQVLGQGPQFIFQYYEKEERGRGNFPDRFSARQFPNYSSELNVNALLLGDSALYLCASSRIESSYNEQFFGPGTRLTVL.